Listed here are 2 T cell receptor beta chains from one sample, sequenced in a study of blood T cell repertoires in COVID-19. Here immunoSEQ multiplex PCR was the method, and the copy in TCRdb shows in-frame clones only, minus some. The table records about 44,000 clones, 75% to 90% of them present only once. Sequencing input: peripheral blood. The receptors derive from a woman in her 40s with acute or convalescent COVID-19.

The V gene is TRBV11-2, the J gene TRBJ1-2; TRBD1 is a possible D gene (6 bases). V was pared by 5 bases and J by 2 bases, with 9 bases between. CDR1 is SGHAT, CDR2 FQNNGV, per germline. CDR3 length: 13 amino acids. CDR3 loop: CASSATGNYGYTF. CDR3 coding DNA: TGTGCCAGCAGCGCTACAGGGAACTATGGCTACACCTTC.

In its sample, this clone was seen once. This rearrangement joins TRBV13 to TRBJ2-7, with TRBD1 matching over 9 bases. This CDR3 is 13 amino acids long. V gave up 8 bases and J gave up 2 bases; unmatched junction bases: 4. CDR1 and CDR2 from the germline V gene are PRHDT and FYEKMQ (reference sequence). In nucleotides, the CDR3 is TGTGCCAGCGGCCGGACAGGGGCCTACGAGCAGTACTTC. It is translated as CASGRTGAYEQYF.